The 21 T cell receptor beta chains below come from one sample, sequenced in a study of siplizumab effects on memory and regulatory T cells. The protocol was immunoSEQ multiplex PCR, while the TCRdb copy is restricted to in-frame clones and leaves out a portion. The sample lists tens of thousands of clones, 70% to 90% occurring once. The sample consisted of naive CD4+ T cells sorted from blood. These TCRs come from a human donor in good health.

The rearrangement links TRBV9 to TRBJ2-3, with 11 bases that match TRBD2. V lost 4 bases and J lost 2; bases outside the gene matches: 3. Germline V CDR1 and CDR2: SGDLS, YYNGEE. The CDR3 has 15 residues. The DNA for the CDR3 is TGTGCCAGCAGCATTAGCGGGAGGGCCACAGATACGCAGTATTTT. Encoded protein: CASSISGRATDTQYF. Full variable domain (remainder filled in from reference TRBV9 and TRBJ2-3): DSGVTQTPKHLITATGQRVTLRCSPRSGDLSVYWYQQSLDQGLQFLIQYYNGEERAKGNILERFSAQQFPDLHSELNLSSLELGDSALYFCASSISGRATDTQYFGPGTRLTVL.

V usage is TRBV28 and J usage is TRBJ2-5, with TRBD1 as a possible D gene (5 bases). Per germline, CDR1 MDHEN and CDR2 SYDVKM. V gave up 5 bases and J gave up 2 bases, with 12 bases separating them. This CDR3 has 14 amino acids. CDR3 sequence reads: CASSPGPKQETQYF. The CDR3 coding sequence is TGTGCCAGCAGTCCAGGGCCAAAACAAGAGACCCAGTACTTC. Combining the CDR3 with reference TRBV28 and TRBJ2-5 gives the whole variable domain DVKVTQSSRYLVKRTGEKVFLECVQDMDHENMFWYRQDPGLGLRLIYFSYDVKMKEKGDIPEGYSVSREKKERFSLILESASTNQTSMYLCASSPGPKQETQYFGPGTRLLVL.

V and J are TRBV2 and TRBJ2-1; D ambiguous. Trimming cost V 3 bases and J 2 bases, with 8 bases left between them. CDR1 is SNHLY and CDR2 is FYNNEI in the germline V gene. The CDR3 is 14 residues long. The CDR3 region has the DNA TGTGCCAGCAGTGACAGGCAGCCCTACAATGAGCAGTTCTTC. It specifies CASSDRQPYNEQFF.

Here the CDR3 reads CASSFSTDTQYF. CDR3 DNA: TGTGCCAGTAGTTTTAGCACAGATACGCAGTATTTT. J is TRBJ2-3 and V is TRBV19; D gene uncertain. V was pared by 5 bases and J by 0 bases, with 3 bases between. This CDR3 is 12 amino acids long. Germline-derived CDR1 and CDR2 are LNHDA and SQIVND (reference sequence).

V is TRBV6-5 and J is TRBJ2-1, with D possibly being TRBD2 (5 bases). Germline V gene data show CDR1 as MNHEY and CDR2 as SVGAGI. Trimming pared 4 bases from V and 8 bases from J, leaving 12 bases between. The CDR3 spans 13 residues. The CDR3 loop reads CASSSRVRYEQFF. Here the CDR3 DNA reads TGTGCCAGCAGTTCGAGGGTAAGGTATGAGCAGTTCTTC.

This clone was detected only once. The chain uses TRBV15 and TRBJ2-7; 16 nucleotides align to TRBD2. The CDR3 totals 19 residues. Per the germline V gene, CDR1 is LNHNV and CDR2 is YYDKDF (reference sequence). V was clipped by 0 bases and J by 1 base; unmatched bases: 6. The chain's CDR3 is CATSREWGLAGGPSYEQYF. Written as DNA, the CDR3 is TGTGCCACCAGCAGAGAATGGGGACTAGCGGGGGGGCCGTCCTACGAGCAGTACTTC. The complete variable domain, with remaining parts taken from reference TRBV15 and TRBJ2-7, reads DAMVIQNPRYQVTQFGKPVTLSCSQTLNHNVMYWYQQKSSQAPKLLFHYYDKDFNNEADTPDNFQSRRPNTSFCFLDIRSPGLGDTAMYLCATSREWGLAGGPSYEQYFGPGTRLTVT.

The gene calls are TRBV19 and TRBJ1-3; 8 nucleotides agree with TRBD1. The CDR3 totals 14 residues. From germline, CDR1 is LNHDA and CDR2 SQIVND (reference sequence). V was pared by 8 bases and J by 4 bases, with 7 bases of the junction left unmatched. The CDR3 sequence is CASSRGQGGNTIYF. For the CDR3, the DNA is TGTGCCAGTTCTCGCGGACAGGGAGGAAACACCATATATTTT.

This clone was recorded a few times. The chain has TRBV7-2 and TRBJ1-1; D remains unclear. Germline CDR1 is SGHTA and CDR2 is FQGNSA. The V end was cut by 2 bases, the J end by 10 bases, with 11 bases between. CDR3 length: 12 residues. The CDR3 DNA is TGTGCCAGCAGCTTAATAGCCGGGAGAGCTTTCTTT. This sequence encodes CASSLIAGRAFF.

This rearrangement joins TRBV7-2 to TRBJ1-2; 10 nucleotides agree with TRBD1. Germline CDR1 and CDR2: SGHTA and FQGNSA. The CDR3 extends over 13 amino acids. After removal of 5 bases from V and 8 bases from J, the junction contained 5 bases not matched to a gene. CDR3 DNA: TGTGCCAGCAGCCCGGACAGGGGGGTCGGCTACACCTTC. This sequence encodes CASSPDRGVGYTF.

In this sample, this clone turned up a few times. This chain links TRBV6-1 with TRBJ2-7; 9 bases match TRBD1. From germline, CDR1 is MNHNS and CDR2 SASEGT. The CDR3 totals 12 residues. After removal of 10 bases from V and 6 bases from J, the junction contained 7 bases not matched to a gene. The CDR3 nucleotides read TGTGCCACCGGGGACAGGGTGGCCGAGCAGTACTTC. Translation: CATGDRVAEQYF.

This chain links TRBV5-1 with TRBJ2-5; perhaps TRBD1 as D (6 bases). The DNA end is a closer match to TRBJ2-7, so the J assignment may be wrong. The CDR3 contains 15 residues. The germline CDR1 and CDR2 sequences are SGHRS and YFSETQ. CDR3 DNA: TGCGCCAGCAGCCAGGGGTCGTCCAGCTCCTACGAGCAGTACTTC. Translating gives CASSQGSSSSYEQYF.

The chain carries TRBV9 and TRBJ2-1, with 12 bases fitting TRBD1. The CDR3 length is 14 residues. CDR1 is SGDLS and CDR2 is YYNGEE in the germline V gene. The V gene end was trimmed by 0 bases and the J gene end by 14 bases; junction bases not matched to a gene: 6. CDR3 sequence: CASSVGGTGGAKFF. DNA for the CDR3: TGTGCCAGCAGCGTAGGCGGGACAGGGGGCGCAAAGTTCTTC.

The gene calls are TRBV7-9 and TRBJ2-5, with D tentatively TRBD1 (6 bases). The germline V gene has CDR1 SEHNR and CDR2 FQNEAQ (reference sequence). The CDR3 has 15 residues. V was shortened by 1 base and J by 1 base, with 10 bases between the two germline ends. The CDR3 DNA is TGTGCCAGCAGCTTAGGAAGGACAGTCCAAGAGACCCAGTACTTC. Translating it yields CASSLGRTVQETQYF.

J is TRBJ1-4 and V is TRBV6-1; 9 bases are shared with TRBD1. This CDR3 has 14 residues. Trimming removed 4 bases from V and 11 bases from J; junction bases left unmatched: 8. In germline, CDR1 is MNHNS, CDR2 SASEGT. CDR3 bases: TGTGCCAGCAGTGCAAGGAGACAGGGGGAGAAACTGTTTTTT. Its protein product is CASSARRQGEKLFF.

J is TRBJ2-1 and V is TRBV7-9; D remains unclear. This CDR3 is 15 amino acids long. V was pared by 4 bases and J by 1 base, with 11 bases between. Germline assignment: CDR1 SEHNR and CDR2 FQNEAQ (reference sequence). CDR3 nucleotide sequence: TGTGCCAGCAGCTCGGAGCTGATATCCTACAATGAGCAGTTCTTC. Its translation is CASSSELISYNEQFF.

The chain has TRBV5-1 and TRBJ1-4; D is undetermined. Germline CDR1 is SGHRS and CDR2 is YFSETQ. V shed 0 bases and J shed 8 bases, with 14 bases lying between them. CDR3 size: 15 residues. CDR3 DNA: TGCGCCAGCAGCTTGGACGGGTGGGGAGAGGAAAAACTGTTTTTT. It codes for CASSLDGWGEEKLFF.

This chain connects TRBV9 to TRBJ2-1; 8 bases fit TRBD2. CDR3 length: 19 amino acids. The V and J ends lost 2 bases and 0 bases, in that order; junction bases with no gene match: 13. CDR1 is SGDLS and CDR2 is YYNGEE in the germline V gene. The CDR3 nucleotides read TGTGCCAGCAGCGTCAAACTAGCGGTGTCCTTCAGCTCCTACAATGAGCAGTTCTTC. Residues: CASSVKLAVSFSSYNEQFF.

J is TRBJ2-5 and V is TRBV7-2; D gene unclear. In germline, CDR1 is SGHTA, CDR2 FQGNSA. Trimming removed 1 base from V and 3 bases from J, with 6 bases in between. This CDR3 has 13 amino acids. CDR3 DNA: TGTGCCAGCAGCTTAGGACTTAAAGAGACCCAGTACTTC. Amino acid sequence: CASSLGLKETQYF.

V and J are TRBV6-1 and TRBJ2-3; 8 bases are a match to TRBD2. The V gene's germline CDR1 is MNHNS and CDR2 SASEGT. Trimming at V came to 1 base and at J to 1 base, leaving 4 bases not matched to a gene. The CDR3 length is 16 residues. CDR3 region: CASSEGLAGGTDTQYF. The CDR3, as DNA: TGTGCCAGCAGTGAAGGGCTAGCGGGCGGCACAGATACGCAGTATTTT.

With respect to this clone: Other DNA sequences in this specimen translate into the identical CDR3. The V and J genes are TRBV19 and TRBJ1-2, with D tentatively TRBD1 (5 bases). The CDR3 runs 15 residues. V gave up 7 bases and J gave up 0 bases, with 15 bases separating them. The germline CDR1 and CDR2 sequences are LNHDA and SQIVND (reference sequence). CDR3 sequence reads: CASTWRGSANYGYTF. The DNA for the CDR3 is TGTGCCAGTACATGGCGGGGGTCGGCTAACTATGGCTACACCTTC.

As DNA, the CDR3 is TGTGCCAGCAGTCCTCTCGGGGGAGGAACTGAAGCTTTCTTT. Translation: CASSPLGGGTEAFF. The chain joins TRBV25-1 to TRBJ1-1; tentative D call: TRBD1 (5 bases). V dropped 5 bases and J dropped 5 bases, with 15 bases sitting between them. Germline assignment: CDR1 MGHDK and CDR2 SYGVNS. The CDR3 consists of 14 residues.